This T cell receptor beta chain stems from a study of T cell changes during pregnancy in multiple sclerosis. TCRdb keeps only in-frame clones here, not all; method: immunoSEQ multiplex PCR. Of tens of thousands of clones listed, approximately 90% are singletons. The CDR3 loop spans 13 amino acids. The ends were cut back, 0 bases at V and 1 base at J, with 5 bases in the middle. Germline V CDR1 and CDR2: SGHRS, YFSETQ. Sequences were derived from peripheral blood, sampled after pregnancy. The rearrangement joins TRBV5-1 to TRBJ2-7, with D possibly matching TRBD2 (5 bases). This sequence was found in a female donor with multiple sclerosis, enrolled in a pregnancy study. DNA for the CDR3: TGCGCCAGCAGCTTGGGGGAGTCCTACGAGCAGTACTTC. The encoded protein is CASSLGESYEQYF.